This T cell receptor (beta chain) was retrieved from a study of OX40 agonist ivuxolimab in advanced cancers. Study summary: Enrollees could have had prior anti-PD-1, anti-PD-L1 or anti-CTLA-4 therapy, which around 43% had received.

There are 14 residues in the CDR3. Trimming cost V 0 bases and J 4 bases, with 10 bases left between them. Germline V CDR1 and CDR2: SGDLS, YYNGEE. In regard to this clone: No antigen is known for it.

Profiling relied on immunoSEQ multiplex PCR, and the TCRdb table lists in-frame clones only, not all of them. This sample has approximately 82,000 clones, with 85% found just once. Study-wide points: More expanded clones were found, on average, in CD8+ than in CD4+ T cells. Among the nonresponders, some also had low normalized T-cell clonal expansion.

The sample in question was CD4+ or CD8+ T cells sorted from blood, obtained in a trial of the OX40 agonist ivuxolimab. V usage is TRBV9 and J usage is TRBJ1-1; D unclear. The sequence was collected from an adult with an advanced solid tumor such as melanoma, head and neck, liver or kidney cancer. The CDR3 region is CASSVDPGGTEAFF. The CDR3 DNA follows: TGTGCCAGCAGCGTAGATCCTGGCGGCACTGAAGCTTTCTTT.